The 5 T cell receptor beta chains below come from one sample, sequenced in a study of T-cell memory formation after mild COVID-19. TCRdb independently ran MiXCR on the 5' RACE reads; one entry per CDR3 protein. The profile covers 130,000 to 150,000 distinct CDR3 sequences, with 6% to 7% appearing a single time and around 2% taken by the ten largest. Specimen: PBMCs or a T cell subset sorted from them (not recorded which). The receptor source for this set is an adult woman who had mild COVID-19 (a few samples of this study predate the infection). Cell type and time point are not known.

A few counts support this clonotype. This chain links TRBV12-3 or TRBV12-4 with TRBJ2-6, with D hard to call. The V gene lost 4 bases and the J gene lost 6 bases, with 10 bases spanning the gap. The CDR3 is 14 amino acids. For the CDR3, the DNA is TGTGCCAGCAGTTCAGAGTGGGAGGCCAACGTCCTGACTTTC. This translates into CASSSEWEANVLTF.

The V and J genes are TRBV4-1 and TRBJ1-4; D not resolved. Germline CDR1 reads MGHRA; CDR2 reads YSYEKL. V lost 0 bases and J lost 7, with 24 bases in between. This CDR3 is built from 19 residues. The CDR3 DNA follows: TGCGCCAGCAGCCAAGATGATAGGCGAGGGCTCAGGAGGGCTGAAAAACTGTTTTTT. Its translation is CASSQDDRRGLRRAEKLFF.

The rearrangement joins TRBV6-5 to TRBJ1-5, with D perhaps matching TRBD1 (6 bases). The CDR3 has 16 amino acids. Trimming took 0 bases from V and 1 from J, leaving 10 bases between them. Germline V CDR1 and CDR2: MNHEY, SVGAGI. CDR3 amino acids: CASSYSGQWSNQPQHF. The CDR3 DNA follows: TGTGCCAGCAGTTACTCTGGACAGTGGAGCAATCAGCCCCAGCATTTT.

The table lists this clonotype with many counts. The rearrangement uses TRBV3-1 and TRBJ2-1, with D possibly TRBD2 on 5 matching bases. V lost 5 bases and J 2 bases, leaving 16 bases between the germline ends. The CDR3 sequence is 16 residues long. The germline gives CDR1 LGHDT, CDR2 YNNKEL (reference sequence). CDR3 bases: TGTGCCAGCAGCTCCATGTACGGGCGGGCCTACAATGAGCAGTTCTTC. The encoded protein is CASSSMYGRAYNEQFF.

This clonotype has ten or more counts. The chain couples TRBV15 to TRBJ2-5; weak D call: TRBD2 (5 bases). V was cut by 0 bases and J by 3 bases, with 8 bases left in between. The CDR3 length is 14 residues. The germline gives CDR1 LNHNV, CDR2 YYDKDF (reference sequence). The CDR3 DNA sequence: TGTGCCACCAGCAGAGATTCCGGGAAAGAGACCCAGTACTTC. It specifies CATSRDSGKETQYF.